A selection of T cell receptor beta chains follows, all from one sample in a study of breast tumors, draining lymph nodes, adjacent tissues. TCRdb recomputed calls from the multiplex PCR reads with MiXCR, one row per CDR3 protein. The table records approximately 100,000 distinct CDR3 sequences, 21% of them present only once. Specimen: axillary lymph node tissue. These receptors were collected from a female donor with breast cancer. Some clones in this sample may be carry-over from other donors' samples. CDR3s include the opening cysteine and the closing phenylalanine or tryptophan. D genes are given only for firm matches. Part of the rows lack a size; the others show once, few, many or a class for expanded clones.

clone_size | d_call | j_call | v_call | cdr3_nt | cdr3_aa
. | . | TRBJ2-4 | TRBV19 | TGTGCCAGTGCACAGGGAGCCAAAAACATTCAGTACTTC | CASAQGAKNIQYF
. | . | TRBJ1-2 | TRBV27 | TGTGCCAGCAGTTTAATGAGTGGCAACTATGGCTACACCTTC | CASSLMSGNYGYTF
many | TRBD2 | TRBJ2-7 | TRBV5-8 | TGTGCCAGCAGCTGGGCGCTAGCGGGGAGCTCCTACGAGCAGTACTTC | CASSWALAGSSYEQYF
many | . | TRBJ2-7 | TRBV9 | TGTGCCAGCAGCTTCCGGGAGACCTACGAGCAGTACTTC | CASSFRETYEQYF
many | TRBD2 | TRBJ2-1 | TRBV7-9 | TGTGCCAGCAGCTTAGGGGGATACCGCGGGGGGACCTACAATGAGCAGTTCTTC | CASSLGGYRGGTYNEQFF
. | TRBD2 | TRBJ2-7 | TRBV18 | TGTGCCAGCTCACCAAGACTAGCGGGAGGGACCTACGAGCAGTACTTC | CASSPRLAGGTYEQYF
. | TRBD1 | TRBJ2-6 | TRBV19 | TGTGCCAGCGGTGGACAGGCTTACTCTGGGGCCAACGTCCTGGCTTTC | CASGGQAYSGANVLAF
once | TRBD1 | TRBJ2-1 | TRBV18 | TGTGCCAGCTCTTCTCCGGGACAGATATACATTGAGCAGTCCTTC | CASSSPGQIYIEQSF
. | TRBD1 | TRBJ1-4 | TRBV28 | TGTGCCAGCAGTTCACAGGGGGCATATGAAAAACTGTTTTTT | CASSSQGAYEKLFF
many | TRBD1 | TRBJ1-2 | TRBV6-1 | TGTGCCAGCAGTGAAGAATCGGCAGGGGGCTATGGCTACACCTTC | CASSEESAGGYGYTF
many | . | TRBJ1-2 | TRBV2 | TGTGCCAGCAGTCTCTCCGGGACAAACGGCTACACCTTC | CASSLSGTNGYTF
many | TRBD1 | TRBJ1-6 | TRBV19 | TGTGCCAGCAAGGGACAGGGTAATTCACCCCTCCACTTT | CASKGQGNSPLHF
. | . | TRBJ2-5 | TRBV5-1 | TGCGCCAGCTCCCGGCGGGGACAAGAGACCCAGTACTTC | CASSRRGQETQYF
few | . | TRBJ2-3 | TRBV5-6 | TGTGCCAGCAGCTTGAGGCACAACACAGATACGCAGTATTTT | CASSLRHNTDTQYF
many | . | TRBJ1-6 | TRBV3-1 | TGTGCCAGCAGCCAAGGTATAACCCTCCACTTT | CASSQGITLHF
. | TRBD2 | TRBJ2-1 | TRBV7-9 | TGTGCCAGCAACCCTTCTAGCGGAAGCTCCTACAATGAGCAGTTCTTC | CASNPSSGSSYNEQFF
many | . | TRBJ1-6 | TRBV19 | TGTGCCAGTAGTATAGGGTCGGATAATTCACCCCTCCACTTT | CASSIGSDNSPLHF
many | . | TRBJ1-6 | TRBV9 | TGTGCCAGCAGCACCGGGGATTCACCCCTCCACTTT | CASSTGDSPLHF
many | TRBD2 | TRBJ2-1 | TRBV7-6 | TGTGCCAGCAGCGGATCGGGGCTAGCGGTTAATGAGCAGTTCTTC | CASSGSGLAVNEQFF
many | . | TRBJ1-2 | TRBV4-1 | TGCGCCAGCAGCCGGAGAGCCGGGACCGAGGTCTATGGCTACACCTTC | CASSRRAGTEVYGYTF
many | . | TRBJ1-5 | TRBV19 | TGTGCCAGTAGTATGGGGGGGGCGAAGAGCCAGCATTTT | CASSMGGAKSQHF
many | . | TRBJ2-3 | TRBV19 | TGTGCCAGTAGTACGGGCCAATACCTCACAGATACGCAGTATTTT | CASSTGQYLTDTQYF
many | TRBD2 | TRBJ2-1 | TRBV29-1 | TGCAGCAGTCTGGCGGGAGGAGGGACGGATGAGCAGTTCTTC | CSSLAGGGTDEQFF
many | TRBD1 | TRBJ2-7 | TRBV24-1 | TGTGCCACCCAGCAGGCAGGGGGCCTCGACGAGCAGTACTTC | CATQQAGGLDEQYF
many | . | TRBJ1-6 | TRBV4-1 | TGCGCCAGCAGCCAAGATGAGGGTTCACCCCTCCACTTT | CASSQDEGSPLHF
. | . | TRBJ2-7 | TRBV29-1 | TGCAGCGTTGTGTCCGGGGCCTACGAGCAGTACTTC | CSVVSGAYEQYF
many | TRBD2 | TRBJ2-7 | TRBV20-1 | TGCAGTGCTAGCCCTGTGGCGGGGGGTACCTACGAGCAGTACTTC | CSASPVAGGTYEQYF
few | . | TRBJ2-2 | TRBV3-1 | TGTGCCAGCAGCTCCTTGGGCACCGGGGAGCTGTTTTTT | CASSSLGTGELFF
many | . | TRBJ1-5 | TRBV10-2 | TGCGCCAGCAGTGAAGGAACAAATCAGCCCCAGCATTTT | CASSEGTNQPQHF